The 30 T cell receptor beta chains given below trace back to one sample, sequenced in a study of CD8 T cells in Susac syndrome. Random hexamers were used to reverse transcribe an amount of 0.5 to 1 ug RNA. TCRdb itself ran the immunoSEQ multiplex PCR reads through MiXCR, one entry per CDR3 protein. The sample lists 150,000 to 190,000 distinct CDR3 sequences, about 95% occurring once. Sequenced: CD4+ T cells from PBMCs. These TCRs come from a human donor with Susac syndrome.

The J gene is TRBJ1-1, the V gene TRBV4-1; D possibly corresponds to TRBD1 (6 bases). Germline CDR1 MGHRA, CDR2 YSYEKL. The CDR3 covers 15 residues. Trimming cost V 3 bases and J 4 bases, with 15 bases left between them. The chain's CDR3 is CASSHQGTRGTEAFF. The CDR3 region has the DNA TGCGCCAGCAGCCATCAGGGGACCCGGGGCACTGAAGCTTTCTTT.

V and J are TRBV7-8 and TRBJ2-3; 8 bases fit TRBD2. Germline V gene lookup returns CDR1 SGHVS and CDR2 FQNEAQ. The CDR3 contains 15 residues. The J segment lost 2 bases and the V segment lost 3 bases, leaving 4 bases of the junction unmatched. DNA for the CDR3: TGTGCCAGCAGCTTCCGGGGGGGAGTCACAGATACGCAGTATTTT. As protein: CASSFRGGVTDTQYF.

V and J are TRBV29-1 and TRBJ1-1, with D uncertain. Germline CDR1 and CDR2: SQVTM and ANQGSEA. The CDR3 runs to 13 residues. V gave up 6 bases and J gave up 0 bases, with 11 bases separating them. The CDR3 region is CSVSKSLNTEAFF. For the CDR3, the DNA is TGCAGCGTATCGAAAAGCTTGAACACTGAAGCTTTCTTT.

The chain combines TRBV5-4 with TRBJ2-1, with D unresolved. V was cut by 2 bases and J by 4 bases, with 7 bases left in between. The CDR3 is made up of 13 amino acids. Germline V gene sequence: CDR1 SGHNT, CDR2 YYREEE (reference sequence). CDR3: CASSFTEYNEQFF. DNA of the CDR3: TGTGCCAGCAGCTTTACTGAGTACAATGAGCAGTTCTTC.

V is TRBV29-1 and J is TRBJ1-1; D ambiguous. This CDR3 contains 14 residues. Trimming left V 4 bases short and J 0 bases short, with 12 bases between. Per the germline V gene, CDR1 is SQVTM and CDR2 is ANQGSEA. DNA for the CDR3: TGCAGCGTTGGTGCCCGCGACATGAACACTGAAGCTTTCTTT. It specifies CSVGARDMNTEAFF.

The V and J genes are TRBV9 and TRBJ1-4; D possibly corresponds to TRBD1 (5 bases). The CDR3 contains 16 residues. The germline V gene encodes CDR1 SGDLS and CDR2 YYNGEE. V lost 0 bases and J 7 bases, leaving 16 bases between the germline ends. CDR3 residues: CASSVGVGAGTEKLFF. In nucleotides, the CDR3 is TGTGCCAGCAGCGTAGGGGTCGGGGCAGGAACTGAAAAACTGTTTTTT.

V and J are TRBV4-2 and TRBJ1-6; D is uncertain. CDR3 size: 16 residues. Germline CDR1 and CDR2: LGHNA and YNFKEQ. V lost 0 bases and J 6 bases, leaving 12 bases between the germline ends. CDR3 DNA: TGTGCCAGCAGCCAAGAAGTTTCAACAGTTAATTCACCCCTCCACTTT. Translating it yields CASSQEVSTVNSPLHF.

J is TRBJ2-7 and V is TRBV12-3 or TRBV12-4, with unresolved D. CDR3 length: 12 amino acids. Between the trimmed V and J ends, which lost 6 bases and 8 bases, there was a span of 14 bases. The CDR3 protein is CASSPDHLQQYF. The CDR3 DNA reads TGTGCCAGCAGCCCGGACCATTTGCAGCAGTACTTC.

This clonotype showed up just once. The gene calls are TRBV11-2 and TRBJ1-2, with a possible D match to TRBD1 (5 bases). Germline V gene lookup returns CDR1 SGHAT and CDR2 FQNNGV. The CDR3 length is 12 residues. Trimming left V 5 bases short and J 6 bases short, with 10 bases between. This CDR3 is CASSRGTDGYTF. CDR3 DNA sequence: TGTGCCAGCAGCAGAGGGACGGATGGCTACACCTTC. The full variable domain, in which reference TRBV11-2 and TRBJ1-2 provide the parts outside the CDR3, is EAGVAQSPRYKIIEKRQSVAFWCNPISGHATLYWYQQILGQGPKLLIQFQNNGVVDDSQLPKDRFSAERLKGVDSTLKIQPAKLEDSAVYLCASSRGTDGYTFGSGTRLTVV.

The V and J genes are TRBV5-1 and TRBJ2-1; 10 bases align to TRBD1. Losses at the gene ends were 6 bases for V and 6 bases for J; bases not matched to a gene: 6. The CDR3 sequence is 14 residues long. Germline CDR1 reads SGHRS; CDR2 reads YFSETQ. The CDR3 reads CASTGGQGSNEQFF. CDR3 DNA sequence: TGCGCCAGCACGGGGGGACAGGGGAGCAATGAGCAGTTCTTC.

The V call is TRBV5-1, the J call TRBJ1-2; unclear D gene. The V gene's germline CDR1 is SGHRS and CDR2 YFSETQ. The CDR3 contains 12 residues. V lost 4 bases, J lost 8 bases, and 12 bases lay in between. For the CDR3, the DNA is TGCGCCAGCAGCACACCCACAGAGGGCTACACCTTC. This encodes CASSTPTEGYTF.

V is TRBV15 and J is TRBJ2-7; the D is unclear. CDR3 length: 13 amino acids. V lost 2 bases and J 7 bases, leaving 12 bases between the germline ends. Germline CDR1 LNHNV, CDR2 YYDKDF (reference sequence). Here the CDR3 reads CATSRPNQWEQYF. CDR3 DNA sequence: TGTGCCACCAGCAGACCAAACCAGTGGGAGCAGTACTTC.

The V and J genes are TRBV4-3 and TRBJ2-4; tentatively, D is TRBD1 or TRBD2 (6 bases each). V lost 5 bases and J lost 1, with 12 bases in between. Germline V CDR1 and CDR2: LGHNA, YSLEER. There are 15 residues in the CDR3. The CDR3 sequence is CASSVRGGAKNIQYF. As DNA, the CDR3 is TGCGCCAGCAGCGTACGAGGGGGGGCCAAAAACATTCAGTACTTC.

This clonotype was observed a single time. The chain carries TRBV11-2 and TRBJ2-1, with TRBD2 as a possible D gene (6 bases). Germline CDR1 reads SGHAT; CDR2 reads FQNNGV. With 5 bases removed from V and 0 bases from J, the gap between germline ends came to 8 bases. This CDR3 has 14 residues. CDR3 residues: CASSGGTSYNEQFF. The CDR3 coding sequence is TGTGCCAGCAGCGGCGGGACCTCCTACAATGAGCAGTTCTTC.

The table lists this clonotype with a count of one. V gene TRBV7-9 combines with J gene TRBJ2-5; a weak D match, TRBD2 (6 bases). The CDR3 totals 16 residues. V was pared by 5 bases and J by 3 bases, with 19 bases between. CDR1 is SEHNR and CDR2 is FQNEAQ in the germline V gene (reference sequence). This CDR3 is CASSPVGAGGKETQYF. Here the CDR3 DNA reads TGTGCCAGCAGCCCCGTGGGCGCTGGGGGGAAAGAGACCCAGTACTTC.

DNA of the CDR3: TGCAGTGCTAGGGCAATTCTTGGGGGGACAGATACGCAGTATTTT. Its translation: CSARAILGGTDTQYF. The chain has TRBV20-1 and TRBJ2-3, with TRBD2 as a possible D gene (6 bases). CDR3 length: 15 residues. Trimming stripped 3 bases from V and 3 bases from J, with 16 bases between. Germline values: CDR1 DFQATT, CDR2 SNEGSKA (reference sequence).

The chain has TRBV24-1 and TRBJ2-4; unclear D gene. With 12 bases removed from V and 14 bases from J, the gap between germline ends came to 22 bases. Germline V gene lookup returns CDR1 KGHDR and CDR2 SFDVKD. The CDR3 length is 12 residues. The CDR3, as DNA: TGTGCCGTCCGACACCTTTCGTTTATCAAGTACTTC. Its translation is CAVRHLSFIKYF.

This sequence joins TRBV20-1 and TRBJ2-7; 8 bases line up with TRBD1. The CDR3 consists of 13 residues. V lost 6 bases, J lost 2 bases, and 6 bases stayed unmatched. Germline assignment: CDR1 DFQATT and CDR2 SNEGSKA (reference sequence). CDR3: CSATDRDTYEQYF. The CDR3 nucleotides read TGCAGTGCCACGGACAGGGACACCTACGAGCAGTACTTC.

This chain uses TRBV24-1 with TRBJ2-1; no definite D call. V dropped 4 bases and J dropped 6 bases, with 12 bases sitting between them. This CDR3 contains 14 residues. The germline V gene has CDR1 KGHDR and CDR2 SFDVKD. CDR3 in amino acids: CATSEKGRANEQFF. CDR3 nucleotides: TGTGCCACCAGTGAAAAGGGAAGGGCCAATGAGCAGTTCTTC.

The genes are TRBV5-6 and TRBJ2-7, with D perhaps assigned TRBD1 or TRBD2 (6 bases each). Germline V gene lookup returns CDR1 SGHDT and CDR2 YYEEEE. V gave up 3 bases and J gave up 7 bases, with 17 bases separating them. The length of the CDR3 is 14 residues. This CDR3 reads CASSWGADASEQYF. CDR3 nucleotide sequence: TGTGCCAGCAGCTGGGGGGCGGACGCGTCGGAGCAGTACTTC.

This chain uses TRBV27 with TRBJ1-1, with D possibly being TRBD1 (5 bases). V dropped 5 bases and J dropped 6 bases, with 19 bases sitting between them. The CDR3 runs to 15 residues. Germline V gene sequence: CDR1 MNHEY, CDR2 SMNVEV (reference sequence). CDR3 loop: CASSSQRGGSSEAFF. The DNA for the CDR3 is TGTGCCAGCAGTAGTCAGAGGGGAGGCAGCTCTGAAGCTTTCTTT.

The CDR3 is CASSFGQGLGKETQYF. The CDR3 nucleotides are TGTGCCAGCAGCTTCGGACAGGGCCTTGGAAAAGAGACCCAGTACTTC. This rearrangement joins TRBV6-6 to TRBJ2-5, with 8 bases fitting TRBD1. With 6 bases clipped from V and 3 bases from J, the junction kept 12 bases outside the gene matches. Germline V gene lookup returns CDR1 MNHNY and CDR2 SVGAGI (reference sequence). This CDR3 has 16 amino acids.

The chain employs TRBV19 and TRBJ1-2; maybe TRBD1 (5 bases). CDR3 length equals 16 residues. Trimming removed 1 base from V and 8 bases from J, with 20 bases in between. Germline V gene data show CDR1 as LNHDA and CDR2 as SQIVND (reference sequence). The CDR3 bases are TGTGCCAGTAGTATAGGTGCCTTCGACAGATCTGGCGGCTACACCTTC. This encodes CASSIGAFDRSGGYTF. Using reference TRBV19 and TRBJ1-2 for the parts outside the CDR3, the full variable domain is DGGITQSPKYLFRKEGQNVTLSCEQNLNHDAMYWYRQDPGQGLRLIYYSQIVNDFQKGDIAEGYSVSREKKESFPLTVTSAQKNPTAFYLCASSIGAFDRSGGYTFGSGTRLTVV.

The CDR3 coding sequence is TGTGCCACCAGCAGAGCCGAGACAGACAATGAGCAGTTCTTC. Translated: CATSRAETDNEQFF. The gene calls are TRBV15 and TRBJ2-1, with D possibly TRBD1 on 5 matching bases. Per germline, CDR1 LNHNV and CDR2 YYDKDF (reference sequence). V was cut by 1 base and J by 5 bases, with 9 bases left in between. This CDR3 spans 14 amino acids.

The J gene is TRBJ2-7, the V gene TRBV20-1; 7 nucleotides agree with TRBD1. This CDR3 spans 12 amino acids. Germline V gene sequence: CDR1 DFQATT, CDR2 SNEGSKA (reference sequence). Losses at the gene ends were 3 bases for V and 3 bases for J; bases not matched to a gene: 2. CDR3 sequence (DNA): TGCAGTGCTAGGGACAGGAACTACGAGCAGTACTTC. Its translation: CSARDRNYEQYF.

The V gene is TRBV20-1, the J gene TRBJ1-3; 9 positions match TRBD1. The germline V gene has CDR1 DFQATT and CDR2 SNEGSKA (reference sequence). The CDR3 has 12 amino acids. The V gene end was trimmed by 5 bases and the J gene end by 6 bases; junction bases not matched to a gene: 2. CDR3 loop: CSARTGENTIYF. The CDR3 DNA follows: TGCAGTGCTCGGACAGGGGAAAACACCATATATTTT.

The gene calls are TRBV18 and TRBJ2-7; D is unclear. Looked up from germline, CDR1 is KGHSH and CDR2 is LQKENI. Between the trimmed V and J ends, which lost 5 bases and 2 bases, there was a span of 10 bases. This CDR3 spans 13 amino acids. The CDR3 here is CASSSDGPYEQYF. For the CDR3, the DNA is TGTGCCAGCTCATCCGACGGACCCTACGAGCAGTACTTC.

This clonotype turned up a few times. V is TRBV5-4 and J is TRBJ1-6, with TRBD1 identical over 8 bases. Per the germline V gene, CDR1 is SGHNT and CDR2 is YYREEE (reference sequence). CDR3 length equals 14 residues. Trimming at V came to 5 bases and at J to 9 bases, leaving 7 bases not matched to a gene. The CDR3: CASRATGGASPLHF. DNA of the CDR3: TGTGCCAGCAGGGCTACAGGGGGGGCTTCACCCCTCCACTTT.

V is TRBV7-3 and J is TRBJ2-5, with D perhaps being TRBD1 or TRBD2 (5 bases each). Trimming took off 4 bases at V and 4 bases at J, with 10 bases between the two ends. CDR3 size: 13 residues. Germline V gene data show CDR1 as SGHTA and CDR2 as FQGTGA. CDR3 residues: CASSSRDGETQYF. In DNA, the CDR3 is TGTGCCAGCAGCTCCCGGGACGGAGAGACCCAGTACTTC.

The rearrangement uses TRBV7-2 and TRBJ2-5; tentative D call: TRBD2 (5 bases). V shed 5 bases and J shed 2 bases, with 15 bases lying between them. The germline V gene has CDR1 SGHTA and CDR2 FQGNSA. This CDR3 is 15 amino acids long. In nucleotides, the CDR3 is TGTGCCAGCAGCCCAAGAGGGCGGGCACAAGAGACCCAGTACTTC. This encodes CASSPRGRAQETQYF.